This TCR beta chain was captured in a study of shared clonotypes between healthy human individuals. Measured with immunoSEQ multiplex PCR; TCRdb has only the in-frame clones, and not every one. The data contain around 980,000 clones, about 80% of them singletons. V trimming: 6 bases; J trimming: 4 bases; junction bases outside the gene matches: 11. CDR3 length: 17 residues. CDR1 MDHEN and CDR2 SYDVKM come from the germline V gene. CD4+ cell separation produced CD45RA+ naive and CD45RA-negative memory subsets. Material for sequencing was memory CD4+ T cells from PBMCs. Documented subset: CD45RA-negative fraction. The J gene is TRBJ2-5, the V gene TRBV28; 13 positions match TRBD2. The TCR originated in a man in his late teens or twenties in good health. Some clones in this sample may be carry-over from other donors' samples. The CDR3 sequence is CASRRTRRTSGGETQYF. CDR3 sequence (DNA): TGTGCCAGCAGGCGAACGCGCCGGACTAGCGGGGGAGAGACCCAGTACTTC.